A single TCR beta chain is shown here with its context. Repertoires were generated with immunoSEQ multiplex PCR, while TCRdb's copy carries only in-frame clones and drops some. The data show approximately 190,000 clones, around 89% seen once. The sample belongs to a study of blood T cell repertoires in COVID-19. The overall study: Specimens from acute and convalescent COVID-19 originated in the United States, Italy and Spain. In each case, the material was cDNA or gDNA derived from T cells, B-cell-depleted T cells, or PBMCs.

This CDR3 comprises 15 residues. Per the germline V gene, CDR1 is MNHNS and CDR2 is SASEGT. The V and J ends lost 3 bases and 0 bases, in that order; junction bases with no gene match: 0. V is TRBV6-1 and J is TRBJ1-5; 9 nucleotides align to TRBD1. This TCR was recovered from a man in his forties with active or convalescent COVID-19. Source material: peripheral blood. The CDR3 bases are TGTGCCAGCAGTGAGACAGGGGGTAGCAATCAGCCCCAGCATTTT. It encodes CASSETGGSNQPQHF.